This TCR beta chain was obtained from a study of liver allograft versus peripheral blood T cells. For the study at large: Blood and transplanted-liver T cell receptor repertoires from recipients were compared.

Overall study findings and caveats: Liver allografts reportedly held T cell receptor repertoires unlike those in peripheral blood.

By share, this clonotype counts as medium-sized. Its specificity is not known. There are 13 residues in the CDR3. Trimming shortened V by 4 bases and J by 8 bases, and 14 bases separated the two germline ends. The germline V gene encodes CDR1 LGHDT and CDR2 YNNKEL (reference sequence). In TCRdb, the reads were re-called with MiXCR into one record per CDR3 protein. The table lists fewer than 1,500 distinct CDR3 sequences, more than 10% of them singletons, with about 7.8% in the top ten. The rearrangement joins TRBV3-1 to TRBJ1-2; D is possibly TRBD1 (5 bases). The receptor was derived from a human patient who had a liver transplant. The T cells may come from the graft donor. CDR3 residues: CASSRGPGDGYTF. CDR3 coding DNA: TGTGCCAGCAGCCGAGGACCCGGGGACGGCTACACCTTC.